This entry lists 17 T cell receptor beta chains sequenced from one sample in a study of cytomegalovirus exposure and HLA in healthy donors (dated 2017 in TCRdb). Libraries were prepared through the immunoSEQ multiplex PCR assay. The multiplex PCR relied on a mix of 60 forward primers for TCR Vbeta segments and 13 reverse primers for TCR Jbeta segments. Entries here come from immuneACCESS through TCRdb and include only in-frame sequences with V and J called. Some clones fail to appear in such tables; in the studies checked, an unresolved V gene covers under half of the shortfall, and the cause of the remainder is unknown. The sample yields tens of thousands of clones; about 66% were counted once. The ten most abundant clones make up roughly 5% of the sample. Sequenced: PBMCs. The receptors here all came from a man in his 60s in good health and CMV-seropositive.

The chain links TRBV7-9 to TRBJ1-4; D gene unclear. Trimming removed 5 bases at V and 8 bases at J, with 15 bases between. From germline, CDR1 is SEHNR and CDR2 FQNEAQ (reference sequence). The CDR3 has 14 residues. Written as DNA, the CDR3 is TGTGCCAGCAGCCAACCCAACGAGGCCGAAAAACTGTTTTTT. It specifies CASSQPNEAEKLFF.

The gene calls are TRBV2 and TRBJ2-3; no clear D. V lost 11 bases to trimming and J lost 4 bases, with 22 bases between them. Germline V gene lookup returns CDR1 SNHLY and CDR2 FYNNEI. This CDR3 contains 15 residues. CDR3 in DNA: TGTGCCGTCTCGCGCGGCAGTTTTTGGTCAGATACGCAGTATTTT. Translation gives CAVSRGSFWSDTQYF.

The CDR3, as DNA: TGTGCCTGGAATGGGCCCACGAAAGAGCAGTACTTC. This codes for CAWNGPTKEQYF. The V and J genes are TRBV30 and TRBJ2-7; D is unclear. This CDR3 comprises 12 residues. Germline assignment: CDR1 GTSNPN and CDR2 SVGIG (reference sequence). V was clipped by 4 bases and J by 7 bases, with 14 bases between them.

This clone was found once. The chain joins TRBV5-1 to TRBJ2-5; 10 bases agree with TRBD2. The germline gives CDR1 SGHRS, CDR2 YFSETQ. This CDR3 contains 16 residues. J was trimmed by 1 base and V by 4 bases; bases with no gene match: 7. CDR3 residues: CASSPGSGGPQETQYF. The DNA of the CDR3 is TGCGCCAGCAGCCCGGGTAGCGGGGGGCCCCAAGAGACCCAGTACTTC.

The chain has TRBV15 and TRBJ2-6; possible D gene TRBD1, 5 bases. The CDR3 has 14 residues. Germline V gives CDR1 LNHNV, CDR2 YYDKDF (reference sequence). With 4 bases removed from V and 4 bases from J, the gap between germline ends came to 8 bases. In nucleotides, the CDR3 is TGTGCCACCAGCAAGGGGTCCGGGGCCAACGTCCTGACTTTC. Residues: CATSKGSGANVLTF. Variable domain in full (rest from reference TRBV15 and TRBJ2-6): DAMVIQNPRYQVTQFGKPVTLSCSQTLNHNVMYWYQQKSSQAPKLLFHYYDKDFNNEADTPDNFQSRRPNTSFCFLDIRSPGLGDTAMYLCATSKGSGANVLTFGAGSRLTVL.

V gene TRBV5-1 combines with J gene TRBJ1-6; 7 bases line up with TRBD1. The length of the CDR3 is 15 residues. The germline gives CDR1 SGHRS, CDR2 YFSETQ. Trimming took 3 bases from V and 5 from J; bases not matched to a gene: 5. CDR3 nucleotides: TGCGCCAGCAGCTCGAGGGGGCCTGATAATTCACCCCTCCACTTT. Protein product: CASSSRGPDNSPLHF.

This clone was counted a few times. The gene calls are TRBV28 and TRBJ1-1; 8 nucleotides agree with TRBD1. The CDR3 consists of 15 residues. Trimming cost V 7 bases and J 0 bases; bases outside gene matches: 7. Per the germline V gene, CDR1 is MDHEN and CDR2 is SYDVKM. The CDR3 region is CASIPQGALNTEAFF. Here the CDR3 DNA reads TGTGCCAGCATCCCTCAGGGGGCCCTGAACACTGAAGCTTTCTTT. Combining the CDR3 with reference TRBV28 and TRBJ1-1 gives the whole variable domain DVKVTQSSRYLVKRTGEKVFLECVQDMDHENMFWYRQDPGLGLRLIYFSYDVKMKEKGDIPEGYSVSREKKERFSLILESASTNQTSMYLCASIPQGALNTEAFFGQGTRLTVV.

The chain couples TRBV5-6 to TRBJ2-7; 11 bases fit TRBD1. The germline CDR1 and CDR2 sequences are SGHDT and YYEEEE. This CDR3 comprises 15 residues. Trimming cost V 4 bases and J 3 bases; bases outside gene matches: 6. The CDR3 coding sequence is TGTGCCAGCAGCGGCGGACAGGGGGCTTACTACGAGCAGTACTTC. Protein product: CASSGGQGAYYEQYF.

The rearrangement joins TRBV7-6 to TRBJ1-5; 12 nucleotides agree with TRBD1. This CDR3 is built from 15 residues. J was trimmed by 7 bases and V by 5 bases; bases with no gene match: 6. Germline V CDR1 and CDR2: SGHVS, FNYEAQ. The CDR3 nucleotides read TGTGCCAGCAGCACGGGACAGGGGGCAGAACAGCCCCAGCATTTT. Translated, it gives CASSTGQGAEQPQHF. Together with reference TRBV7-6 and TRBJ1-5, the CDR3 gives the full variable domain: GAGVSQSPRYKVTKRGQDVALRCDPISGHVSLYWYRQALGQGPEFLTYFNYEAQQDKSGLPNDRFSAERPEGSISTLTIQRTEQRDSAMYRCASSTGQGAEQPQHFGDGTRLSIL.

V is TRBV7-2 and J is TRBJ2-1; tentative D call: TRBD1 (5 bases). V shed 2 bases and J shed 0 bases, with 14 bases lying between them. The CDR3 consists of 17 residues. Germline CDR1 SGHTA, CDR2 FQGNSA. The CDR3 DNA follows: TGTGCCAGCAGCTTACTCCTGGGGCTAAGCTCCTACAATGAGCAGTTCTTC. Translating gives CASSLLLGLSSYNEQFF.

The chain carries TRBV2 and TRBJ1-6; D may be TRBD1 (6 bases). Between the trimmed V and J ends, which lost 6 bases and 10 bases, there was a span of 16 bases. This CDR3 region has 14 residues. Germline CDR1 SNHLY, CDR2 FYNNEI. For the CDR3, the DNA is TGTGCCAGCAGCAGAGGGGGAGGGGACTCACCCCTCCACTTT. Amino acid sequence: CASSRGGGDSPLHF.

The chain joins TRBV28 to TRBJ1-2, with unresolved D. The V end lost 4 bases, the J end lost 7 bases, and 13 bases lay between the germline ends. Germline CDR1 and CDR2: MDHEN and SYDVKM. The CDR3 is 13 residues long. The CDR3 nucleotides read TGTGCCAGCAGTTCTAGCGGGCAAAGTGGCTACACCTTC. This codes for CASSSSGQSGYTF.

The gene calls are TRBV19 and TRBJ2-7; 10 bases match TRBD1. Losses at the gene ends were 4 bases for V and 5 bases for J; bases not matched to a gene: 11. The CDR3 totals 16 residues. The germline CDR1 and CDR2 sequences are LNHDA and SQIVND (reference sequence). The CDR3 DNA reads TGTGCCAGTAGTACGTCGGGGGGACAGGGGATAAACGAGCAGTACTTC. Its translation: CASSTSGGQGINEQYF.

About this clone: This same CDR3 is encoded by further DNA sequences in the sample. The V call is TRBV9, the J call TRBJ2-7, with 10 bases matching TRBD2. Germline CDR1 is SGDLS and CDR2 is YYNGEE. After removal of 5 bases from V and 6 bases from J, the junction contained 11 bases not matched to a gene. The CDR3 length is 15 residues. This CDR3 reads CASSLSGGAFGEQYF. The CDR3, as DNA: TGTGCCAGCAGTCTAAGCGGGGGGGCCTTTGGCGAGCAGTACTTC.

This chain links TRBV6-1 with TRBJ2-3; TRBD2 matches 10 bases. The germline V gene has CDR1 MNHNS and CDR2 SASEGT. CDR3 length: 14 amino acids. V lost 6 bases to trimming and J lost 4 bases; unmatched junction nucleotides: 4. The chain's CDR3 is CASRSSGSPDTQYF. The CDR3 DNA reads as TGTGCCAGCAGATCTAGCGGGAGCCCAGATACGCAGTATTTT.

The chain uses TRBV18 and TRBJ1-1; 8 bases line up with TRBD1. Germline trimming cut 2 bases from V and 4 bases from J; bases unmatched to any gene: 6. The CDR3 covers 15 residues. Germline CDR1 is KGHSH and CDR2 is LQKENI. The CDR3 region has the DNA TGTGCCAGCTCACCAGTAACAGGGGGGAGCACTGAAGCTTTCTTT. It translates to CASSPVTGGSTEAFF.

The chain joins TRBV6-1 to TRBJ1-2; a possible D gene is TRBD1 (5 bases). Germline-derived CDR1 and CDR2 are MNHNS and SASEGT. The CDR3 runs to 13 residues. With 7 bases removed from V and 10 bases from J, the gap between germline ends came to 19 bases. DNA for the CDR3: TGTGCCAGCATGGGGCCGGTCCTAAGTGCCTACACCTTC. The encoded protein is CASMGPVLSAYTF.